This T cell receptor (beta chain) was documented in a study of blood T cells in healthy people across ages. Together with a sample-barcoded 5' primer, a J-beta primer mix was included in a second PCR lasting about 7 to 12 cycles. TCRdb independently ran MiXCR on the 5' RACE reads; one entry per CDR3 protein. Seen here are approximately 780,000 distinct CDR3 sequences, around 25% observed once, and the top ten hold about 3%. This CDR3 region has 13 residues. The junction had 6 bases not matched to a gene; V was cut back by 6 bases and J by 9 bases. Germline V gene lookup returns CDR1 MRHNA and CDR2 SNTAGT. Study-wide results and caveats: In older individuals, TCR beta diversity per million T cells was lower, falling roughly linearly with age.

In this sample, this clonotype turned up a few times. The antigen remains unidentified. The same sample was also studied in work on T cells of mothers and their children. That source adds: Mothers gave over 8.5 million TCR beta CDR3 reads each, and children several million each. A slight, non-significant increase in overlap was found for related mother-child pairs relative to unrelated pairs.

The chain is built from TRBV6-4 and TRBJ2-1; 9 bases fit TRBD2. The receptor was isolated from a boy between 10 and 17 years old in good health. The specimen was blood. This CDR3 reads CASSGIAGAEQFF. The DNA of the CDR3 is TGTGCCAGCAGCGGGATAGCGGGGGCTGAGCAGTTCTTC.